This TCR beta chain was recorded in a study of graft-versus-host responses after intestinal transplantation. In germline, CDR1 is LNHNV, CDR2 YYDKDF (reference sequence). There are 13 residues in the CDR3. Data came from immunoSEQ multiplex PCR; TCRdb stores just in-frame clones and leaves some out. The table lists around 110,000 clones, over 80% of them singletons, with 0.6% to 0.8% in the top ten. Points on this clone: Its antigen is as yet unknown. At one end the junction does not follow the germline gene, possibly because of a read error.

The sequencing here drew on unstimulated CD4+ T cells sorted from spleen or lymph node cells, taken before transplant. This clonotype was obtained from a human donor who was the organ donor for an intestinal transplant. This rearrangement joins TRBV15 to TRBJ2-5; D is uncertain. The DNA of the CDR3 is TGTGCCACCAGCAGGGGGTTCCAAGGGACCCAGTACTTC. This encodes CATSRGFQGTQYF.